This T cell receptor (beta chain) was observed in a study of cytomegalovirus exposure and HLA in healthy donors. The CDR3 totals 13 residues. The V end was cut by 4 bases, the J end by 4 bases, with 8 bases between. Germline V gene lookup returns CDR1 MNHNS and CDR2 SASEGT. This clone was seen more than once but under ten times. Its target is unknown. Study conclusions and caveats: Reportedly, HLA-A and HLA-B alleles of most subjects were accurately predicted from TCR beta. For most TCR sequences rarity was the rule, although some public TCRs occurred in many donors. Immune exposure information available was restricted to CMV serostatus. Most of the TCR beta V segments (in an earlier analysis) were productive either about 87% or about 30% of the time.

Amplification used 60 Vbeta primers and 13 Jbeta primers. Here immunoSEQ multiplex PCR was the method, and the copy in TCRdb shows in-frame clones only, minus some. The sample yields 110,000 or so clones, more than 60% seen once. The clonotype was recovered from a male donor in good health and CMV-seronegative. The gene calls are TRBV6-1 and TRBJ2-1, with D perhaps matching TRBD1 (5 bases). Sequences were obtained from PBMCs. The CDR3 DNA reads TGTGCCAGCAGTGCTCAGGGTTACAATGAGCAGTTCTTC. Translating gives CASSAQGYNEQFF.